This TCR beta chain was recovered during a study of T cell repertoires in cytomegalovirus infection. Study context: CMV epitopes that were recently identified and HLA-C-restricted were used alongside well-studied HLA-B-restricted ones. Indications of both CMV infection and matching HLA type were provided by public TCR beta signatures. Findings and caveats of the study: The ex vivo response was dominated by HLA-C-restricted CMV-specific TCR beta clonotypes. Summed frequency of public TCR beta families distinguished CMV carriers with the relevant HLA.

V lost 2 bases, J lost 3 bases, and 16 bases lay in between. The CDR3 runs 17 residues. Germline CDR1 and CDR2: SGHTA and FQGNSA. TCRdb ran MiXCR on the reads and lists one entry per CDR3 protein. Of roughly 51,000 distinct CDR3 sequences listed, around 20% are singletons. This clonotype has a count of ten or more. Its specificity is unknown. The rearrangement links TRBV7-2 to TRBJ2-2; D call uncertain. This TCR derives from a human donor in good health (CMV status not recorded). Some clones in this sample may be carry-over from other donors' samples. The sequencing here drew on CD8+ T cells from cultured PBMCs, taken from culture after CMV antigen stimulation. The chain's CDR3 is CASSLNGVGRDTGELFF. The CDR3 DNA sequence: TGTGCCAGCAGCTTAAACGGCGTAGGAAGGGACACCGGGGAGCTGTTTTTT.